One sample yielded the 10 T cell receptor beta chains listed below, sequenced in a study of beta chain features in type 1 diabetes. Every bit of the isolated RNA underwent reverse transcription, so sequencing read expressed TCRB transcripts. TCRdb keeps only in-frame clones here, not all; method: immunoSEQ multiplex PCR. The table shows more than 120,000 clones, with around 9.3% occurring only once. Sequencing used naive CD4+ T cells from blood. The origin of the receptors is a man between 18 and 29 years old in good health.

In its sample, this clone was seen a few times. This chain's CDR3 is CASNLDRRNTEAFF. The CDR3 nucleotides read TGTGCCAGCAACCTGGACAGAAGGAACACTGAAGCTTTCTTT. The genes are TRBV6-6 and TRBJ1-1; possibly TRBD1 for D (6 bases). The length of the CDR3 is 14 residues. V was cut by 7 bases and J by 1 base, with 13 bases left in between. Germline loops: CDR1 MNHNY, CDR2 SVGAGI (reference sequence).

The sample holds a few counts of this clone. The chain links TRBV5-4 to TRBJ1-2; the D gene is possibly TRBD1 (5 bases). CDR1 SGHNT and CDR2 YYREEE come from the germline V gene (reference sequence). V was pared by 3 bases and J by 3 bases, with 15 bases between. CDR3 length: 15 residues. This CDR3 reads CASSSTGGRDYGYTF. The CDR3 DNA follows: TGTGCCAGCAGCTCCACGGGGGGGAGGGACTATGGCTACACCTTC.

This clone was picked up a small number of times. The chain combines TRBV7-2 with TRBJ2-3, with 10 bases lining up with TRBD1. This CDR3 is built from 16 residues. Germline V CDR1 and CDR2: SGHTA, FQGNSA. After removal of 3 bases from V and 0 bases from J, the junction contained 3 bases not matched to a gene. CDR3 DNA: TGTGCCAGCAGCTTGACAGGGGGCTTTAGCACAGATACGCAGTATTTT. Translated: CASSLTGGFSTDTQYF.

In this sample, this clone turned up a few times. The chain links TRBV5-1 to TRBJ1-4; 9 bases match TRBD1. Germline lookup yields CDR1 SGHRS and CDR2 YFSETQ. Losses at the gene ends were 4 bases for V and 7 bases for J; bases not matched to a gene: 11. CDR3 length equals 16 residues. This chain's CDR3 is CASSLRTGDDGEKLFF. As DNA, the CDR3 is TGCGCCAGCAGCCTGAGGACAGGGGATGATGGTGAAAAACTGTTTTTT.

This clone was counted at least ten times. The chain is built from TRBV30 and TRBJ2-3; D might be TRBD2 (5 bases). V lost 1 base and J 1 base, leaving 6 bases between the germline ends. Germline-derived CDR1 and CDR2 are GTSNPN and SVGIG (reference sequence). The CDR3 runs to 13 residues. The CDR3 DNA sequence: TGTGCCTGGAGTGCAGCGGGCACAGATACGCAGTATTTT. It translates to CAWSAAGTDTQYF.

The sample holds many counts of this clone. This chain joins TRBV29-1 and TRBJ1-1; D call uncertain. The CDR3 has 14 residues. Trimming removed 4 bases at V and 1 base at J, with 13 bases between. Germline-derived CDR1 and CDR2 are SQVTM and ANQGSEA. CDR3: CSVVVRPPNTEAFF. The CDR3 DNA reads TGCAGCGTTGTAGTGAGGCCACCGAACACTGAAGCTTTCTTT. The variable domain in full, completed from reference TRBV29-1 and TRBJ1-1, reads SAVISQKPSRDICQRGTSLTIQCQVDSQVTMMFWYRQQPGQSLTLIATANQGSEATYESGFVIDKFPISRPNLTFSTLTVSNMSPEDSSIYLCSVVVRPPNTEAFFGQGTRLTVV.

The V and J genes are TRBV30 and TRBJ2-3, with a weak D call TRBD1 (5 bases). The CDR3 is made up of 13 amino acids. CDR1 and CDR2 from the germline V gene are GTSNPN and SVGIG (reference sequence). V lost 1 base and J lost 15, with 20 bases in between. CDR3 bases: TGTGCCTGGAGTGAAGGGGTTAACCCCCGGGCATATTTT. This gives the protein CAWSEGVNPRAYF.

The rearrangement uses TRBV27 and TRBJ1-6, with 9 bases aligning to TRBD1. J was trimmed by 6 bases and V by 5 bases; bases with no gene match: 5. CDR1 and CDR2 from the germline V gene are MNHEY and SMNVEV (reference sequence). The CDR3 has 15 amino acids. The CDR3 loop is CASSTIQGANSPLHF. CDR3 sequence (DNA): TGTGCCAGCAGTACGATACAGGGGGCTAATTCACCCCTCCACTTT.

This clone was found a few times. The V and J genes are TRBV7-2 and TRBJ1-2; D is uncertain. V dropped 1 base and J dropped 2 bases, with 11 bases sitting between them. The CDR3 sequence is 15 residues long. Germline loops: CDR1 SGHTA, CDR2 FQGNSA. This CDR3 is CASSLVGSGNYGYTF. The CDR3 DNA is TGTGCCAGCAGCTTAGTGGGGTCGGGGAACTATGGCTACACCTTC.

Only a few counts were recorded for this clone. This sequence joins TRBV6-4 and TRBJ2-1; TRBD1 might be the D (6 bases). From germline, CDR1 is MRHNA and CDR2 SNTAGT. The CDR3 extends over 13 amino acids. V dropped 5 bases and J dropped 9 bases, with 14 bases sitting between them. The chain's CDR3 is CASSPTGIGEQFF. The DNA for the CDR3 is TGTGCCAGCAGTCCTACAGGGATTGGTGAGCAGTTCTTC.